This T cell receptor beta chain originates from a study of T cells in Graves' hyperthyroidism and ophthalmopathy. Amplified regions were TCR beta CDR3 sequences from RNA transcripts. During a first-round RT-PCR of the TCR CDR3, the HTBI primer set was used. Via MiXCR, TCRdb re-called the multiplex PCR reads, giving one row per CDR3 protein. The repertoire holds roughly 400,000 distinct CDR3 sequences, with 15% to 18% as singletons. Sampled blood dates from first hyperthyroidism diagnosis, and it precedes any ophthalmopathy symptoms. The CDR3 runs 14 residues. Germline V gene data show CDR1 as LNHNV and CDR2 as YYDKDF (reference sequence). V lost 3 bases, J lost 0 bases, and 0 bases stayed unmatched. Only a few counts were recorded for this clonotype.

Sequencing was carried out using blood. The chain uses TRBV15 and TRBJ2-7; 9 bases agree with TRBD1. The receptor was derived from a woman between 18 and 30 years old with Graves' hyperthyroidism that later progressed to Graves' ophthalmopathy. The CDR3 region has the DNA TGTGCCACCAGCAGGGACAGGGGCTCCTACGAGCAGTACTTC. Translated, it gives CATSRDRGSYEQYF.